This T cell receptor beta chain was found in a study of OX40 agonist ivuxolimab in advanced cancers. The germline V gene has CDR1 ENHRY and CDR2 SYGVKD. Trimming stripped 8 bases from V and 0 bases from J, with 6 bases between. CDR3 length equals 12 residues. Using immunoSEQ multiplex PCR, the repertoire was profiled, and TCRdb retains in-frame clones only, with some absent. The sample carries approximately 82,000 clones, approximately 86% recorded once. Sequences were derived from CD4+ or CD8+ T cells sorted from blood, sampled in a trial of the OX40 agonist ivuxolimab. This chain connects TRBV10-3 to TRBJ2-3; D gene unclear. This sequence originates from an adult with an advanced solid tumor such as melanoma, head and neck, liver or kidney cancer. Written as DNA, the CDR3 is TGTGCCATCGCAGATAGCACAGATACGCAGTATTTT. This codes for CAIADSTDTQYF.